One sample yielded the 14 T cell receptor beta chains listed below, sequenced in a study of T cell changes during pregnancy in multiple sclerosis. Libraries were prepared by immunoSEQ multiplex PCR; TCRdb keeps only in-frame clonotypes and omits some of them. There are some 38,000 clones in the sample; around nine tenths occur only once, and 6% to 7.5% lies in the top ten. The material sequenced was CD8+ T cells from peripheral blood mononuclear cells, taken in the third trimester of pregnancy. These TCRs come from a female donor with multiple sclerosis, enrolled in a pregnancy study.

The V gene is TRBV6-1, the J gene TRBJ1-5; 8 bases align to TRBD1. The CDR3 extends over 16 amino acids. Germline trimming cut 1 base from V and 2 bases from J; bases unmatched to any gene: 4. CDR1 and CDR2 from the germline V gene are MNHNS and SASEGT. CDR3 amino acids: CASSEEAGGGNQPQHF. DNA of the CDR3: TGTGCCAGCAGTGAAGAGGCAGGGGGCGGCAATCAGCCCCAGCATTTT.

The chain carries TRBV9 and TRBJ2-1; the D gene is possibly TRBD1 (6 bases). V lost 4 bases to trimming and J lost 0 bases, with 17 bases between them. The CDR3 runs 17 residues. Germline lookup yields CDR1 SGDLS and CDR2 YYNGEE. In DNA form, the CDR3 reads TGTGCCAGCAGCTCACCTATGGACAGAAGCTCCTACAATGAGCAGTTCTTC. Translating it yields CASSSPMDRSSYNEQFF.

The DNA of the CDR3 is TGTGCCAGCAGCACAATATGGTTCGCTTTCTTT. It is translated as CASSTIWFAFF. The J gene is TRBJ1-1, the V gene TRBV2, with unresolved D. CDR1 is SNHLY, CDR2 FYNNEI, per germline. This CDR3 contains 11 residues. Trimming left V 6 bases short and J 11 bases short, with 13 bases between.

This chain joins TRBV27 and TRBJ2-3; 8 bases map to TRBD2. This CDR3 has 16 amino acids. Germline lookup yields CDR1 MNHEY and CDR2 SMNVEV (reference sequence). V lost 2 bases to trimming and J lost 0 bases; unmatched junction nucleotides: 4. The CDR3 coding sequence is TGTGCCAGCAGTTTAGTCGGGGGGGAAAGCACAGATACGCAGTATTTT. It translates to CASSLVGGESTDTQYF.

The chain uses TRBV19 and TRBJ2-3, with D possibly being TRBD2 (6 bases). The CDR3 is made up of 14 amino acids. V lost 10 bases and J lost 4, with 18 bases in between. Per the germline V gene, CDR1 is LNHDA and CDR2 is SQIVND (reference sequence). The CDR3, as DNA: TGTGCCACCTCACTATCGGGGGACCCAGATACGCAGTATTTT. This translates into CATSLSGDPDTQYF.

V and J are TRBV7-3 and TRBJ2-1, with D possibly matching TRBD2 (6 bases). Germline V CDR1 and CDR2: SGHTA, FQGTGA. The V gene lost 8 bases and the J gene lost 13 bases, with 18 bases spanning the gap. CDR3 length: 12 residues. The CDR3, as DNA: TGTGCCAGCGCCATAGCCGGGAGCCAACAGTTCTTC. Translation gives CASAIAGSQQFF.

This clone was seen only once. The V gene is TRBV9, the J gene TRBJ2-3; possible D gene TRBD1, 6 bases. Germline lookup yields CDR1 SGDLS and CDR2 YYNGEE. V was cut by 0 bases and J by 0 bases, with 8 bases left in between. CDR3 size: 15 residues. CDR3 DNA: TGTGCCAGCAGCGTAGAGGGGGTCAGCACAGATACGCAGTATTTT. Translation: CASSVEGVSTDTQYF.

The chain recombines TRBV9 with TRBJ1-4, with D perhaps matching TRBD1 (5 bases). Germline V lookup: CDR1 SGDLS, CDR2 YYNGEE. Deletions cut 0 bases from V and 4 bases from J, with 19 bases between. The CDR3 is 18 amino acids. This CDR3 is CASSVVPYSVGDNEKLFF. Written as DNA, the CDR3 is TGTGCCAGCAGCGTAGTTCCGTATTCAGTAGGGGATAATGAAAAACTGTTTTTT.

V is TRBV27 and J is TRBJ1-4; possibly TRBD1 for D (6 bases). Trimming shortened V by 0 bases and J by 8 bases, and 10 bases separated the two germline ends. Germline lookup yields CDR1 MNHEY and CDR2 SMNVEV (reference sequence). The CDR3 extends over 14 amino acids. CDR3 sequence: CASSLSGASEKLFF. As DNA, the CDR3 is TGTGCCAGCAGTTTATCGGGGGCTTCGGAAAAACTGTTTTTT.

The chain employs TRBV6-1 and TRBJ2-3, with TRBD2 matching over 12 bases. The CDR3 spans 15 residues. The germline V gene encodes CDR1 MNHNS and CDR2 SASEGT. Unmatched junction bases numbered 7, after V lost 8 bases and J lost 4 bases. This CDR3 is CASGASGGAPDTQYF. The CDR3 nucleotides read TGTGCCAGCGGAGCTAGCGGGGGGGCTCCAGATACGCAGTATTTT.

The chain uses TRBV13 and TRBJ2-2; possibly TRBD2 for D (6 bases). Germline CDR1 is PRHDT and CDR2 is FYEKMQ (reference sequence). V lost 2 bases, J lost 4 bases, and 8 bases lay in between. The CDR3 covers 14 residues. The DNA for the CDR3 is TGTGCCAGCAGCTTAACGACTAGCACCGGGGAGCTGTTTTTT. Amino acids: CASSLTTSTGELFF.

The chain couples TRBV9 to TRBJ2-1; 10 bases are shared with TRBD2. Germline CDR1 is SGDLS and CDR2 is YYNGEE. V gave up 1 base and J gave up 7 bases; unmatched junction bases: 11. This CDR3 comprises 17 residues. This chain's CDR3 is CASSVTELAGARNEQFF. The CDR3, as DNA: TGTGCCAGCAGCGTAACGGAGCTAGCGGGGGCGAGGAATGAGCAGTTCTTC. Variable domain in full (rest from reference TRBV9 and TRBJ2-1): DSGVTQTPKHLITATGQRVTLRCSPRSGDLSVYWYQQSLDQGLQFLIQYYNGEERAKGNILERFSAQQFPDLHSELNLSSLELGDSALYFCASSVTELAGARNEQFFGPGTRLTVL.

CDR3 amino acids: CASSSNRGTGNTIYF. The CDR3 DNA is TGTGCCAGCAGCTCGAACAGGGGGACTGGAAACACCATATATTTT. The rearrangement links TRBV5-5 to TRBJ1-3, with 8 bases fitting TRBD1. Germline V CDR1 and CDR2: SGHKS, YYEKEE (reference sequence). The CDR3 totals 15 residues. V was clipped by 3 bases and J by 2 bases; unmatched bases: 4. Variable domain in full (rest from reference TRBV5-5 and TRBJ1-3): DAGVTQSPTHLIKTRGQQVTLRCSPISGHKSVSWYQQVLGQGPQFIFQYYEKEERGRGNFPDRFSARQFPNYSSELNVNALLLGDSALYLCASSSNRGTGNTIYFGEGSWLTVV.

This chain connects TRBV19 to TRBJ1-5; weak D call: TRBD1 (5 bases). Germline assignment: CDR1 LNHDA and CDR2 SQIVND (reference sequence). The germline V and J ends were trimmed by 5 bases and 3 bases, with 14 bases remaining between them. The CDR3 has 15 amino acids. CDR3 bases: TGTGCCAGTAGTTCACGATCAGGGTACAATCAGCCCCAGCATTTT. It codes for CASSSRSGYNQPQHF.